The present T cell receptor (beta chain) was sequenced within a study of Graves' ophthalmopathy and Graves' hyperthyroidism. RNA transcripts served as template for amplifying TCR beta CDR3 sequences. First-round RT-PCR relied on HTBI primers, and a second-round multiplex PCR came next. From the multiplex PCR reads, TCRdb called clonotypes with MiXCR, one entry per CDR3 protein. The table includes 650,000 to 800,000 distinct CDR3 sequences, about 40% detected once. The PBMCs used were ones drawn from around 10 ml of fresh peripheral blood. With respect to this clonotype: The antigen is undetermined. A clone one base away is much larger, so this may be a read error.

This CDR3 region has 14 residues. With V trimmed by 5 bases and J by 5 bases, 7 bases remained unmatched. Findings and limits, study-wide: A 13-signature model separated ophthalmopathy from stable hyperthyroidism, reaching 85% to 90% sensitivity and less than 82% specificity cross-validated. Clonotypes were expanded in thyroid at above 0.001 frequency, and most also appeared in blood.

The sequenced sample consisted of peripheral blood. This clonotype was sampled from an adult man with Graves' ophthalmopathy. The rearrangement joins TRBV12-3 or TRBV12-4 to TRBJ1-1, with 8 bases aligning to TRBD1. This CDR3 reads CASSRTGMLTEAFF. In nucleotides, the CDR3 is TGTGCCAGCAGTAGGACAGGGATGTTAACTGAAGCTTTCTTT.